The entry that follows covers one T cell receptor beta chain sequence. The antigen it recognizes is unknown. Base qualities are not recorded, but no much larger clone differs from it by a single base. Libraries were built with the immunoSEQ multiplex PCR assay. The table was pulled from immuneACCESS by TCRdb, which kept in-frame rearrangements only. Such tables lose some clones; where checked, under half of the loss comes from unresolved V genes, and the rest has no known cause. Across this sample there are more than 75,000 clones, with approximately 94% seen only once. The top ten constitute roughly 0.24% of the sample. Taken from the germline V gene, the CDR1 and CDR2 loops are SGHTA and FQGTGA. The CDR3, cysteine through phenylalanine, is 16 amino acids long. The read is trimmed to its CDR3 DNA, 48 bases read in frame from base 1. V sheds 5 bases and J sheds 2 bases, leaving 18 bases between their ends.

This sample stems from a study of technical replicates of blood from a few donors (dated by TCRdb to between 2016 and 2019). The chain uses TRBV7-3 and TRBJ1-2; TRBD1 is perhaps the D gene, given 6 matching bases. The specimen sequenced was T cells isolated from PBMCs. The clonotype comes from a human donor in good health. The CDR3 protein is CASSLVRDTTNYGYTF. The DNA sequence is given as TGTGCCAGCAGCCTAGTCAGGGACACGACGAACTATGGCTACACCTTC.